This T cell receptor (beta chain) was profiled in a study of control samples from healthy donors and cancer patients. Germline V gene lookup returns CDR1 LNHDA and CDR2 SQIVND (reference sequence). Trimming removed 3 bases from V and 6 bases from J, with 5 bases in between. The CDR3 has 12 residues. Clones were sequenced by immunoSEQ multiplex PCR, and TCRdb holds only the in-frame ones, with some missing. The repertoire has roughly 130,000 clones, roughly 94% of them found once; the top ten carry approximately 15%. Sequenced input: PBMCs. This chain uses TRBV19 with TRBJ2-2, with no clear D. The TCR comes from a man between 60 and 70 years old with colorectal cancer. CDR3 DNA sequence: TGTGCCAGTAGTATTCCGGCCGGGGAGCTGTTTTTT. Amino acids: CASSIPAGELFF.